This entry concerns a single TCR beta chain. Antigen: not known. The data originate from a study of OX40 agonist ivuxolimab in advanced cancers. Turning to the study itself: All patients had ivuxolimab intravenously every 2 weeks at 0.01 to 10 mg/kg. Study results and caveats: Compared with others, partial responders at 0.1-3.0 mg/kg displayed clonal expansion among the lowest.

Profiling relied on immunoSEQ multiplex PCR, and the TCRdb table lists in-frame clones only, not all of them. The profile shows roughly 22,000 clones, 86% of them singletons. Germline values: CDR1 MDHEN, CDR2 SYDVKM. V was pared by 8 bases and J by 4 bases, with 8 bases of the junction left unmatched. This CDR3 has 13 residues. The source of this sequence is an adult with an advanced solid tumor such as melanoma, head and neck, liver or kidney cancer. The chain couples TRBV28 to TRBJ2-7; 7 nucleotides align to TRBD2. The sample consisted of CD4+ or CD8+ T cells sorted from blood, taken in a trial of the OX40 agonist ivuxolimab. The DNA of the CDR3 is TGTGCCAGCTCTGCGGGAGTGGGTTACGAGCAGTACTTC. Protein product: CASSAGVGYEQYF.